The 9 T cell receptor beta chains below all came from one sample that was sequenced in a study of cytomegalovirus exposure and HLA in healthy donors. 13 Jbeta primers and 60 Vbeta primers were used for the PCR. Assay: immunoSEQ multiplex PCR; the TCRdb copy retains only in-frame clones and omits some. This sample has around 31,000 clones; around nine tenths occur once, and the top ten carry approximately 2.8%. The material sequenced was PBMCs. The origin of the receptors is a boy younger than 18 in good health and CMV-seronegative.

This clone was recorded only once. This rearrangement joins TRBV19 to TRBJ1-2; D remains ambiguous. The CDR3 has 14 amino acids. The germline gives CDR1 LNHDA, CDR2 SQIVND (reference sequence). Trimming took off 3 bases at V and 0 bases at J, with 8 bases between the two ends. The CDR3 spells CASSMTSSNYGYTF. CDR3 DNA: TGTGCCAGTAGTATGACAAGCTCTAACTATGGCTACACCTTC.

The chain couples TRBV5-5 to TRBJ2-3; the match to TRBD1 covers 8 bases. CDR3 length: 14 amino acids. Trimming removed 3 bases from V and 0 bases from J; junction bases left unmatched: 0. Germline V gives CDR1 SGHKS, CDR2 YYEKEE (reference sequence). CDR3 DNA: TGTGCCAGCAGCTGGGACAGGAGCACAGATACGCAGTATTTT. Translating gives CASSWDRSTDTQYF.

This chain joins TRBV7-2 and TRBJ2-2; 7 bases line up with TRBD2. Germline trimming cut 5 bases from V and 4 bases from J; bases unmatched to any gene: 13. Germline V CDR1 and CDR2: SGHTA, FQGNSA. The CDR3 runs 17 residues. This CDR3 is CASSPWEGRRGTGELFF. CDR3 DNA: TGTGCCAGCAGCCCATGGGAGGGGCGGAGGGGCACCGGGGAGCTGTTTTTT. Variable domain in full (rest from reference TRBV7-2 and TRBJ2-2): GAGVSQSPSNKVTEKGKDVELRCDPISGHTALYWYRQSLGQGLEFLIYFQGNSAPDKSGLPSDRFSAERTGGSVSTLTIQRTQQEDSAVYLCASSPWEGRRGTGELFFGEGSRLTVL.

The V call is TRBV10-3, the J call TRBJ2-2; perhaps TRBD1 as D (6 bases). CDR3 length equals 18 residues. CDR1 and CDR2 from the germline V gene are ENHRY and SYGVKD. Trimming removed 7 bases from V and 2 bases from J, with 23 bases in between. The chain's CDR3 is CAIKTGQPHELNTGELFF. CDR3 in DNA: TGTGCCATCAAGACAGGACAGCCGCACGAACTCAACACCGGGGAGCTGTTTTTT.

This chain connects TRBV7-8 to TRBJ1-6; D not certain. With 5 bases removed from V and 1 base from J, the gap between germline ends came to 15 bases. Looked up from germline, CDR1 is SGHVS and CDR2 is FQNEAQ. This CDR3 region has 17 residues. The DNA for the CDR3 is TGTGCCAGCAGCCCGGATGGGAGAAGTTCCTATAATTCACCCCTCCACTTT. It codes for CASSPDGRSSYNSPLHF.

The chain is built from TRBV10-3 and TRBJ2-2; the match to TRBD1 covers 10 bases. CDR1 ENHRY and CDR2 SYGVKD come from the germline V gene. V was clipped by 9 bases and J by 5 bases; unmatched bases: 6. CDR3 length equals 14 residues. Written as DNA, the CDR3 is TGTGCCATTAGGGACAGGGGAATGACCGGGGAGCTGTTTTTT. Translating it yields CAIRDRGMTGELFF.

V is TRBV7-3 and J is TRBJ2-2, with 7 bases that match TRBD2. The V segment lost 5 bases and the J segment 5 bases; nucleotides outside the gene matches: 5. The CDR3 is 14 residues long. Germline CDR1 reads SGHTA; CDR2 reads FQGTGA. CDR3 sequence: CASSRGVQTGELFF. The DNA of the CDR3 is TGTGCCAGCAGCCGGGGGGTTCAGACCGGGGAGCTGTTTTTT. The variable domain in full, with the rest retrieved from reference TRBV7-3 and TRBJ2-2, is GAGVSQTPSNKVTEKGKYVELRCDPISGHTALYWYRQSLGQGPEFLIYFQGTGAADDSGLPNDRFFAVRPEGSVSTLKIQRTERGDSAVYLCASSRGVQTGELFFGEGSRLTVL.

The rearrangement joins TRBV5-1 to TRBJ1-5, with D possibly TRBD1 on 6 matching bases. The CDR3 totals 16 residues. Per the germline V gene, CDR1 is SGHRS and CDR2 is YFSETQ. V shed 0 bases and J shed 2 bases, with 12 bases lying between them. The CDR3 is CASSLGTGIGNQPQHF. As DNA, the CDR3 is TGCGCCAGCAGCTTGGGAACAGGGATAGGCAATCAGCCCCAGCATTTT.

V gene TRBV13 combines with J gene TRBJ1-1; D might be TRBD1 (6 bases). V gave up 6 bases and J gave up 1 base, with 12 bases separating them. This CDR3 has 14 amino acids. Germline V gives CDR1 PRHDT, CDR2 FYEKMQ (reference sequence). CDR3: CASSSSTGNTEAFF. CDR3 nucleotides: TGTGCCAGCAGTTCATCGACAGGGAACACTGAAGCTTTCTTT. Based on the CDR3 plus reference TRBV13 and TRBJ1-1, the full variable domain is AAGVIQSPRHLIKEKRETATLKCYPIPRHDTVYWYQQGPGQDPQFLISFYEKMQSDKGSIPDRFSAQQFSDYHSELNMSSLELGDSALYFCASSSSTGNTEAFFGQGTRLTVV.